This passage covers 2 T cell receptor beta chains from one sample sequenced in a study of T cell responses to AZD1222 COVID-19 vaccine. Clones were sequenced by immunoSEQ multiplex PCR, and TCRdb holds only the in-frame ones, with some missing. The sample comprises under 140,000 clones, approximately 90% of which are singletons, and around 3% rests with the top ten. Sequenced here: peripheral blood, sampled on day 0 of AZD1222 vaccination. Receptors were obtained from an adult in good health.

V is TRBV19 and J is TRBJ1-5, with D hard to call. Trimming stripped 4 bases from V and 4 bases from J, with 11 bases between. CDR1 and CDR2 from the germline V gene are LNHDA and SQIVND (reference sequence). The CDR3 extends over 14 amino acids. As DNA, the CDR3 is TGTGCCAGTAGTACCCTACCAGATAATCAGCCCCAGCATTTT. The encoded protein is CASSTLPDNQPQHF.

The chain uses TRBV11-3 and TRBJ2-3; D is perhaps TRBD1 (5 bases). Trimming removed 5 bases at V and 2 bases at J, with 11 bases between. The CDR3 runs 14 residues. Germline assignment: CDR1 SGHNT and CDR2 YENEEA. The DNA of the CDR3 is TGTGCCAGCAGCGCTAGACAGTCCACAGATACGCAGTATTTT. Translating it yields CASSARQSTDTQYF.